The following is a TCR beta chain sequence with its context. What it recognizes is unknown. The data stem from a study of cytomegalovirus exposure and HLA in healthy donors. The study's findings and limits: Trimming of TCR beta V- and J-genes showed a link, identified in a later analysis, to a missense DCLRE1C variant.

60 Vbeta and 13 Jbeta primers were used in PCR. TCRdb keeps only in-frame clones here, not all; method: immunoSEQ multiplex PCR. The sample totals some 120,000 clones. CDR1 is KGHSH and CDR2 is LQKENI in the germline V gene. The ends lost 3 bases at V and 4 bases at J; junction bases unmatched: 17. CDR3 length: 20 amino acids. This TCR derives from a man aged 35 to 55 in good health and CMV-seronegative. Material: PBMCs. The chain combines TRBV18 with TRBJ2-1; the match to TRBD1 covers 11 bases. The DNA of the CDR3 is TGTGCCAGCTCACCGGACGGACAGGGGGCAGCACTAGGAGGTTACAATGAGCAGTTCTTC. Amino acid sequence: CASSPDGQGAALGGYNEQFF. Filled out from reference TRBV18 and TRBJ2-1, the complete variable domain reads NAGVMQNPRHLVRRRGQEARLRCSPMKGHSHVYWYRQLPEEGLKFMVYLQKENIIDESGMPKERFSAEFPKEGPSILRIQQVVRGDSAAYFCASSPDGQGAALGGYNEQFFGPGTRLTVL.